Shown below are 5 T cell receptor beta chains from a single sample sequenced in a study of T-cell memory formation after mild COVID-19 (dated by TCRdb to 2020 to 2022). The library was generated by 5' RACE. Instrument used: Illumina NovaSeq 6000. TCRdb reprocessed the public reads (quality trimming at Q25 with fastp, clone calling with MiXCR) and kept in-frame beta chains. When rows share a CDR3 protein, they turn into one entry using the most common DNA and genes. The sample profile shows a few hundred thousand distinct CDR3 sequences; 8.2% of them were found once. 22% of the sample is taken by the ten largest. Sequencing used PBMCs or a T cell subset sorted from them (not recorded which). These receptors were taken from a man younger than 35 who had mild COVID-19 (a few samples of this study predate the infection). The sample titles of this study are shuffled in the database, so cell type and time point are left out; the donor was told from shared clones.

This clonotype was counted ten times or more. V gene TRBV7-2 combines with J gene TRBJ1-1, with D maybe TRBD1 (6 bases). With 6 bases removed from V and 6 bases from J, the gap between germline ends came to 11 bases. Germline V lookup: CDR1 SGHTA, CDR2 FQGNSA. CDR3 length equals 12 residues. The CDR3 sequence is CASSYRAAEAFF. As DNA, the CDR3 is TGTGCCAGCAGTTACAGGGCCGCTGAAGCTTTCTTT. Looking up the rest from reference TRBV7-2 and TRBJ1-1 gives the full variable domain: GAGVSQSPSNKVTEKGKDVELRCDPISGHTALYWYRQSLGQGLEFLIYFQGNSAPDKSGLPSDRFSAERTGGSVSTLTIQRTQQEDSAVYLCASSYRAAEAFFGQGTRLTVV.

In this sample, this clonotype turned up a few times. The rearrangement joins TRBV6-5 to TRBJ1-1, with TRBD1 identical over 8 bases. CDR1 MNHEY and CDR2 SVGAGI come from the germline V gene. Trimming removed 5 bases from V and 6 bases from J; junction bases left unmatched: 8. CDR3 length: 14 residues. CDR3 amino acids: CASSPGTGGPEAFF. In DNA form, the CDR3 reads TGTGCCAGCAGTCCCGGGACAGGCGGCCCTGAAGCTTTCTTT.

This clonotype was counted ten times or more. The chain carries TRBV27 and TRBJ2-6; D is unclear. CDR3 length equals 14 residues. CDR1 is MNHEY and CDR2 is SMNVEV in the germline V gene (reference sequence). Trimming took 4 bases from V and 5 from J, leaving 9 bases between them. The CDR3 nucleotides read TGTGCCAGCAGTTCAATTCAGAGGGCCAACGTCCTGACTTTC. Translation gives CASSSIQRANVLTF.

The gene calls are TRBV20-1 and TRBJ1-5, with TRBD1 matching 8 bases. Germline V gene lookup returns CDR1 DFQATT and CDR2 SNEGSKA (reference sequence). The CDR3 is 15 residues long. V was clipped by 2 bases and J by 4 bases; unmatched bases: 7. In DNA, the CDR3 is TGCAGTGCTAGATACTCAGGGGGCAGAAATCAGCCCCAGCATTTT. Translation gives CSARYSGGRNQPQHF.

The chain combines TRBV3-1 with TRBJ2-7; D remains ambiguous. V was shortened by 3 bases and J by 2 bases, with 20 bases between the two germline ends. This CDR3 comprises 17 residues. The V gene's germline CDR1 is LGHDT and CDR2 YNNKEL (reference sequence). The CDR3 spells CASSHAPDPALPYEQYF. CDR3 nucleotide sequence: TGTGCCAGCAGCCACGCTCCCGATCCCGCCTTACCCTACGAGCAGTACTTC.